This entry concerns a single T cell receptor (beta chain). The sample belongs to a study of blood T cell repertoires in COVID-19. The overall study: PBMCs, B-cell-depleted T cells, or T cells were the source of the cDNA or gDNA that made up the material.

The V segment lost 5 bases and the J segment 4 bases; nucleotides outside the gene matches: 10. This CDR3 is 16 amino acids long. Germline CDR1 and CDR2: MNHEY and SMNVEV (reference sequence). Clones were read by immunoSEQ multiplex PCR, and TCRdb kept only the in-frame ones, dropping some. The data show some 200,000 clones, with around 81% seen just once and 4.5% to 7% held by the top ten. This clonotype was sampled from a woman in her sixties or seventies with acute or convalescent COVID-19. The chain recombines TRBV27 with TRBJ2-5; 10 nucleotides line up with TRBD2. What was sequenced was peripheral blood. CDR3 DNA sequence: TGTGCCAGCAGTAGGTCTAGCGGGAGTTCCGCAGAGACCCAGTACTTC. It codes for CASSRSSGSSAETQYF.